These 22 T cell receptor beta chains share one sample of origin, sequenced in a study of shared clonotypes between healthy human individuals. Naive CD8 cells lacked CD45RO and underwent positive selection for CCR7, leaving out terminally differentiated effector memory CD45RA+ cells. Some clones are missing from TCRdb's copy, which holds only in-frame ones; the method was immunoSEQ multiplex PCR. The data contain 2 million to 2.5 million clones, about 95% of them seen just once; the ten biggest clones take up 0.9% to 1.4%. The sequencing input was naive CD8+ T cells sorted from blood. Receptors originate from a man between 18 and 35 years old in good health.

The J gene is TRBJ2-5, the V gene TRBV7-1, with TRBD2 identical over 12 bases. TRBV7-1 is designated an ORF whose function remains uncertain. V lost 2 bases and J lost 5; bases outside the gene matches: 30. The CDR3 totals 24 residues. The CDR3 here is CASSSSFPPQGTSGQQWIRETQYF. CDR3 nucleotides: TGTGCCAGCAGCTCATCTTTCCCCCCTCAAGGGACTAGCGGGCAGCAATGGATCAGGGAGACCCAGTACTTC.

The chain carries TRBV4-3 and TRBJ1-1; possibly TRBD1 for D (5 bases). There are 14 residues in the CDR3. Germline loops: CDR1 LGHNA, CDR2 YSLEER. V lost 1 base, J lost 3 bases, and 9 bases lay in between. The CDR3 sequence is CASSQVWGDTEAFF. The CDR3, as DNA: TGCGCCAGCAGCCAAGTCTGGGGGGACACTGAAGCTTTCTTT.

V and J are TRBV4-1 and TRBJ2-7; D perhaps matches TRBD1 (6 bases). V was clipped by 5 bases and J by 6 bases, with 17 bases between them. CDR3 length: 14 amino acids. Germline V gene lookup returns CDR1 MGHRA and CDR2 YSYEKL. This CDR3 is CASSLEQGTGEQYF. The DNA of the CDR3 is TGCGCCAGCAGCTTAGAACAGGGTACGGGCGAGCAGTACTTC.

The chain links TRBV29-1 to TRBJ2-5; D is undetermined. This CDR3 is built from 10 residues. Germline CDR1 is SQVTM and CDR2 is ANQGSEA. Trimming removed 6 bases from V and 6 bases from J, with 8 bases in between. The CDR3 region is CSVVDQTQYF. The CDR3 region has the DNA TGCAGCGTCGTAGACCAGACCCAGTACTTC.

CDR3 sequence reads: CASSATRTVTEAFF. The CDR3 coding sequence is TGTGCCAGCAGCGCCACGCGGACGGTCACTGAAGCTTTCTTT. This chain joins TRBV5-6 and TRBJ1-1; D is uncertain. CDR3 length: 14 amino acids. The V end lost 4 bases, the J end lost 4 bases, and 14 bases lay between the germline ends. From germline, CDR1 is SGHDT and CDR2 YYEEEE. Looking up the rest from reference TRBV5-6 and TRBJ1-1 gives the full variable domain: DAGVTQSPTHLIKTRGQQVTLRCSPKSGHDTVSWYQQALGQGPQFIFQYYEEEERQRGNFPDRFSGHQFPNYSSELNVNALLLGDSALYLCASSATRTVTEAFFGQGTRLTVV.

This chain uses TRBV30 with TRBJ1-1, with D uncertain. V was cut by 3 bases and J by 3 bases, with 11 bases left in between. The CDR3 runs to 13 residues. Germline CDR1 is GTSNPN and CDR2 is SVGIG (reference sequence). CDR3 bases: TGTGCCTGGAGCCTCATGGCGCACACTGAAGCTTTCTTT. It yields the protein CAWSLMAHTEAFF.

The chain couples TRBV27 to TRBJ2-7; D is possibly TRBD2 (7 bases). The CDR3 is 15 residues long. Trimming removed 3 bases at V and 0 bases at J, with 12 bases between. Germline CDR1 is MNHEY and CDR2 is SMNVEV (reference sequence). CDR3 protein: CASSFAGASSYEQYF. The CDR3 nucleotides read TGTGCCAGCAGTTTCGCGGGGGCTAGCTCCTACGAGCAGTACTTC.

The chain is built from TRBV27 and TRBJ2-7; D unresolved. Trimming shortened V by 5 bases and J by 3 bases, and 14 bases separated the two germline ends. The CDR3 length is 14 residues. The germline gives CDR1 MNHEY, CDR2 SMNVEV (reference sequence). CDR3 residues: CASSPTPDVYEQYF. For the CDR3, the DNA is TGTGCCAGCAGTCCTACCCCTGACGTCTACGAGCAGTACTTC.

V usage is TRBV4-1 and J usage is TRBJ2-1, with 8 bases lining up with TRBD2. The ends lost 1 base at V and 3 bases at J; junction bases unmatched: 5. This CDR3 spans 16 amino acids. Germline CDR1 MGHRA, CDR2 YSYEKL. CDR3 DNA sequence: TGCGCCAGCAGCCAAGTAGCGAGCGGGGGCTACAATGAGCAGTTCTTC. Protein product: CASSQVASGGYNEQFF.

This sequence joins TRBV6-5 and TRBJ1-2, with D uncertain. The germline gives CDR1 MNHEY, CDR2 SVGAGI. The ends were cut back, 0 bases at V and 7 bases at J, with 18 bases in the middle. The CDR3 length is 16 residues. The CDR3 region is CASSYSIPPGISGYTF. For the CDR3, the DNA is TGTGCCAGCAGTTACTCGATCCCACCGGGGATAAGTGGCTACACCTTC.

The gene calls are TRBV6-5 and TRBJ1-2; 9 nucleotides align to TRBD1. The junction had 1 base not matched to a gene; V was cut back by 6 bases and J by 5 bases. This CDR3 has 12 residues. Germline V gives CDR1 MNHEY, CDR2 SVGAGI. DNA for the CDR3: TGTGCCAGCAGGGACAGGGGTTATGGCTACACCTTC. Protein sequence: CASRDRGYGYTF.

The chain has TRBV7-9 and TRBJ2-7; a possible D gene is TRBD2 (5 bases). CDR3 size: 14 residues. V was trimmed by 5 bases and J by 4 bases, leaving 15 bases between them. The germline gives CDR1 SEHNR, CDR2 FQNEAQ (reference sequence). Written as DNA, the CDR3 is TGTGCCAGCAGCCATCCCCGGGGAGTGTACGAGCAGTACTTC. Protein product: CASSHPRGVYEQYF.

This chain joins TRBV4-3 and TRBJ2-1; 7 positions match TRBD1. The V gene's germline CDR1 is LGHNA and CDR2 YSLEER. This CDR3 is built from 15 residues. With 0 bases clipped from V and 8 bases from J, the junction kept 7 bases outside the gene matches. CDR3 residues: CASSQERGPVYEQFF. The DNA for the CDR3 is TGCGCCAGCAGCCAAGAGAGGGGGCCGGTCTATGAGCAGTTCTTC.

For this clone: Within the sample, other DNA sequences also encode this same CDR3. V usage is TRBV27 and J usage is TRBJ2-1; D possibly matches TRBD1 or TRBD2 (5 bases each). From germline, CDR1 is MNHEY and CDR2 SMNVEV (reference sequence). Between the trimmed V and J ends, which lost 3 bases and 4 bases, there was a span of 7 bases. The CDR3 loop spans 13 amino acids. CDR3 amino acids: CASSLGEYNEQFF. The CDR3 DNA is TGTGCCAGCAGTTTGGGGGAGTACAATGAGCAGTTCTTC.

The chain joins TRBV13 to TRBJ2-5; 7 bases align to TRBD1. Trimming took 7 bases from V and 2 from J; bases not matched to a gene: 19. Germline V gene sequence: CDR1 PRHDT, CDR2 FYEKMQ (reference sequence). The CDR3 contains 18 residues. The CDR3 sequence: CASTSLWVDGQVQETQYF. The CDR3 nucleotides read TGTGCCAGCACCTCCTTGTGGGTGGACGGACAGGTACAAGAGACCCAGTACTTC.

The rearrangement links TRBV7-8 to TRBJ2-5; 10 nucleotides agree with TRBD1. Germline V gives CDR1 SGHVS, CDR2 FQNEAQ. After removal of 2 bases from V and 1 base from J, the junction contained 7 bases not matched to a gene. The CDR3 consists of 17 residues. The CDR3 loop is CASSLLSRDRGQETQYF. CDR3 nucleotides: TGTGCCAGCAGCTTACTCAGCCGGGACAGGGGCCAAGAGACCCAGTACTTC. Variable domain in full (rest from reference TRBV7-8 and TRBJ2-5): GAGVSQSPRYKVAKRGQDVALRCDPISGHVSLFWYQQALGQGPEFLTYFQNEAQLDKSGLPSDRFFAERPEGSVSTLKIQRTQQEDSAVYLCASSLLSRDRGQETQYFGPGTRLLVL.

About this clone: Other nucleotide sequences from this sample produce the same CDR3. The chain joins TRBV9 to TRBJ2-7; D call uncertain. Germline-derived CDR1 and CDR2 are SGDLS and YYNGEE. The CDR3 runs 13 residues. V was shortened by 3 bases and J by 0 bases, with 7 bases between the two germline ends. CDR3 protein: CASSGVSSYEQYF. In nucleotides, the CDR3 is TGTGCCAGCAGCGGGGTGAGCTCCTACGAGCAGTACTTC.

This rearrangement joins TRBV27 to TRBJ1-4, with no clear D. The CDR3 has 12 amino acids. Germline V gives CDR1 MNHEY, CDR2 SMNVEV (reference sequence). V lost 6 bases and J 3 bases, leaving 5 bases between the germline ends. CDR3 in DNA: TGTGCCAGCAGCCCGCCTAATGAAAAACTGTTTTTT. Translation gives CASSPPNEKLFF.

The gene calls are TRBV2 and TRBJ2-2, with 7 bases identical to TRBD2. J was trimmed by 2 bases and V by 11 bases; bases with no gene match: 8. Germline V gives CDR1 SNHLY, CDR2 FYNNEI. The CDR3 has 14 amino acids. The CDR3 DNA reads TGTGCCTCTTCCGGGACTACCAACACCGGGGAGCTGTTTTTT. Translation: CASSGTTNTGELFF.

This rearrangement joins TRBV6-5 to TRBJ2-5; 7 bases are shared with TRBD2. CDR3 size: 14 residues. Unmatched junction bases numbered 2, after V lost 2 bases and J lost 2 bases. CDR1 and CDR2 from the germline V gene are MNHEY and SVGAGI. The CDR3 bases are TGTGCCAGCAGTTACGGGCGGGGGCAAGAGACCCAGTACTTC. Translation gives CASSYGRGQETQYF.

The chain couples TRBV4-1 to TRBJ1-2, with D possibly matching TRBD1 (6 bases). This CDR3 has 15 residues. Germline V gene lookup returns CDR1 MGHRA and CDR2 YSYEKL. Trimming removed 1 base from V and 4 bases from J, with 13 bases in between. The CDR3 region has the DNA TGCGCCAGCAGCCAAGGCACAGGGTTCGTCTATGGCTACACCTTC. It encodes CASSQGTGFVYGYTF.

The V call is TRBV5-4, the J call TRBJ1-1; unclear D gene. The V end lost 4 bases, the J end lost 6 bases, and 16 bases lay between the germline ends. The CDR3 is 14 residues long. Germline CDR1 reads SGHNT; CDR2 reads YYREEE (reference sequence). CDR3 sequence reads: CASSLGPGMAEAFF. CDR3 nucleotide sequence: TGTGCCAGCAGCCTAGGACCGGGGATGGCTGAAGCTTTCTTT.